This is a list of T cell receptor beta chains from one sample in a study of blood T cell repertoires in COVID-19. Generated by immunoSEQ multiplex PCR, the TCRdb table keeps only in-frame clones and is missing some. The repertoire holds some 80,000 clones, with almost 90% as singletons. Sequenced input: peripheral blood. Receptor source: a human donor in a cohort sampled during active COVID-19. The CDR3 runs from the conserved cysteine through the conserved F or W. D genes are given only for firm matches. Clone sizes are given selectively: once, few, many, or a class where the clone is expanded.

V,D,size,J,CDR3
TRBV7-3,.,.,TRBJ2-2,CASSLNGGSSGELFF
TRBV25-1,.,.,TRBJ2-7,CASSPGGVYEQYF
TRBV27,TRBD1,.,TRBJ2-5,CASSLGQGQETQYF
TRBV9,.,.,TRBJ1-3,CASSVAGPGGNTIYF
TRBV6-6,TRBD2,.,TRBJ2-5,CASSPPGTSLGETQYF
TRBV6-7,.,.,TRBJ2-1,CASSYLLAWVPASVYNEQFF
TRBV19,TRBD1,.,TRBJ1-1,CASSTTGAATLGAFF
TRBV18,.,.,TRBJ1-2,CASSRNSGEGYTF
TRBV4-1,.,.,TRBJ1-2,CASSQDTRVYYGYTF
TRBV13,.,.,TRBJ2-7,CASSLAGYEQYF
TRBV9,TRBD1,.,TRBJ2-2,CASSVGNRGRNTGELFF
TRBV18,TRBD1,.,TRBJ1-4,CASSPGQGANEKLFF
TRBV28,.,.,TRBJ1-6,CASSLFRVGNSPLHF
TRBV5-8,TRBD1,.,TRBJ2-5,CASSRDGGTAQETQYF
TRBV6-5,.,.,TRBJ2-1,CATSLRVENEQFF
TRBV7-8,TRBD2,.,TRBJ2-7,CASSRAGTSGSLPPSEQYF
TRBV19,.,.,TRBJ1-1,CASILGANTEAFF
TRBV6-2/TRBV6-3,.,few,TRBJ2-7,CASSYSTQGDEQYF
TRBV19,.,.,TRBJ2-5,CASSMGAGQETQYF
TRBV3-1/TRBV3-2,.,.,TRBJ2-7,CASSQERVSSYEQYF
TRBV6-2/TRBV6-3,TRBD1,.,TRBJ2-2,CASSYSPSRGLTGELFF
TRBV19,TRBD1,.,TRBJ1-1,CASSTQGAEAFF
TRBV27,TRBD1,few,TRBJ1-2,CASSLGAGGDYGYTF
TRBV21-1,.,.,TRBJ1-4,CASSKTGGVEKLFF
TRBV3-1/TRBV3-2,.,.,TRBJ1-6,CASSQWPSAGSNSPLHF
TRBV27,.,.,TRBJ2-1,CASSLYSPDNEQFF
TRBV4-3,.,.,TRBJ1-1,CASSHSPDAPRAFF
TRBV6-2/TRBV6-3,.,.,TRBJ2-7,CASSHERTDLSYEQYF
TRBV10-2,.,.,TRBJ2-7,CASNRGGEERQYF
TRBV7-2,.,.,TRBJ2-5,CASSLGSLQETQYF
TRBV6-2/TRBV6-3,TRBD1,.,TRBJ2-7,CASSYNPIGQGRYEQYF
TRBV7-8,.,.,TRBJ2-3,CASSPGRSATDTQYF
TRBV3-1/TRBV3-2,TRBD2,.,TRBJ2-2,CASSQPRLAGRTGELFF
TRBV15,.,few,TRBJ1-5,CATSREGGSNQPQHF
TRBV18,TRBD1,.,TRBJ2-5,CASSPPGTDQETQYF
TRBV5-1,.,.,TRBJ2-7,CASSFSSDYEQYF
TRBV2,.,.,TRBJ2-5,CATSSAGSFLQETQYF
TRBV28,TRBD1,.,TRBJ2-7,CASRPTGDLLYEQYF
TRBV28,.,.,TRBJ2-5,CASTGGTQETQYF
TRBV4-3,TRBD2,.,TRBJ2-5,CASSQDPPPGLASQETQYF
TRBV30,.,.,TRBJ2-2,CAWSVLGSGGTGELFF
TRBV6-6,TRBD1,.,TRBJ1-1,CASSHKRSRGPSMVNTEAFF
TRBV5-4,TRBD1,.,TRBJ2-5,CASSLEMWTGGVETQYF
TRBV28,.,.,TRBJ1-1,CASSSPGTQAFF
TRBV6-2/TRBV6-3,TRBD1,.,TRBJ2-4,CASSFTGGPLAKNIQYF
TRBV2,TRBD1,.,TRBJ1-6,CASSVGTVNSPLHF
TRBV19,TRBD1,.,TRBJ2-5,CASSPGRTGGWETQYF